A selection of T cell receptor beta chains follows, all from one sample in a study of beta chain features in type 1 diabetes. Produced via immunoSEQ multiplex PCR; TCRdb's table is partial and in-frame only. The data show under 550,000 clones, with more than 9.5% seen just once and around 0.05% held by the top ten. Sequencing was done on a sample of naive CD4+ T cells from blood. All receptors derive from a woman younger than 30 in good health. CDR3s include the opening cysteine and the closing phenylalanine or tryptophan. Fields, in order: CDR3 protein, CDR3 DNA, J gene, clone size, V gene, D gene. D genes are given only for firm matches. Expanded clones get a size class; other rows say once, few or many, or leave the size out.

CDR3: CSAKTPGEQFF; DNA: TGCAGTGCTAAGACTCCCGGTGAGCAGTTCTTC; J: TRBJ2-1; size: NA; V: TRBV20-1; D: NA
CDR3: CASNPLASKRGESTDTQYF; DNA: TGTGCCAGCAACCCGCTTGCCTCTAAGCGGGGAGAGAGCACAGATACGCAGTATTTT; J: TRBJ2-3; size: NA; V: TRBV7-9; D: TRBD2
CDR3: CATSKSLQGAYSNQPQHF; DNA: TGTGCCACCAGCAAATCATTACAGGGGGCATATAGCAATCAGCCCCAGCATTTT; J: TRBJ1-5; size: NA; V: TRBV15; D: TRBD1
CDR3: CASSPYGTSGEETQYF; DNA: TGTGCCAGCAGCCCCTACGGGACTAGCGGAGAGGAGACCCAGTACTTC; J: TRBJ2-5; size: NA; V: TRBV4-2; D: TRBD2
CDR3: CASSVGLYSGDTQYF; DNA: TGTGCCAGCAGCGTAGGTTTGTATTCAGGTGATACGCAGTATTTT; J: TRBJ2-3; size: NA; V: TRBV9; D: NA
CDR3: CASSSRRSRTYNEQFF; DNA: TGTGCCAGCAGCTCTCGGCGTTCTCGCACCTACAATGAGCAGTTCTTC; J: TRBJ2-1; size: few; V: TRBV7-8; D: NA
CDR3: CASSVSGRTDTQYF; DNA: TGTGCCAGCAGCGTTAGCGGGAGGACAGATACGCAGTATTTT; J: TRBJ2-3; size: NA; V: TRBV9; D: TRBD2
CDR3: CASSRTTGELFF; DNA: TGTGCCAGCAGCCGAACCACCGGGGAGCTGTTTTTT; J: TRBJ2-2; size: NA; V: TRBV7-9; D: NA
CDR3: CSALTSGGELFF; DNA: TGCAGCGCCTTAACTAGCGGGGGTGAGCTGTTTTTT; J: TRBJ2-2; size: NA; V: TRBV29-1; D: TRBD2
CDR3: CASSLYNEQFF; DNA: TGTGCCAGCAGCCTGTACAATGAGCAGTTCTTC; J: TRBJ2-1; size: few; V: TRBV5-6; D: NA
CDR3: CSAQYNYGYTF; DNA: TGCAGCGCCCAGTATAACTATGGCTACACCTTC; J: TRBJ1-2; size: NA; V: TRBV29-1; D: NA
CDR3: CASSLINSGLRYNEQFF; DNA: TGTGCCAGCAGCTTAATCAACTCGGGACTACGGTACAATGAGCAGTTCTTC; J: TRBJ2-1; size: few; V: TRBV7-2; D: TRBD2
CDR3: CASNPKAFYNEQFF; DNA: TGTGCCAGCAACCCCAAGGCTTTCTACAATGAGCAGTTCTTC; J: TRBJ2-1; size: NA; V: TRBV28; D: NA
CDR3: CASSQDPQALRGAFF; DNA: TGTGCCAGCAGCCAAGACCCACAGGCCCTGAGGGGAGCTTTCTTT; J: TRBJ1-1; size: few; V: TRBV4-2; D: NA
CDR3: CASSVVGREDTQYF; DNA: TGTGCCAGCAGCGTAGTCGGGAGGGAGGATACGCAGTATTTT; J: TRBJ2-3; size: NA; V: TRBV9; D: TRBD2
CDR3: CASSFGRRADSPLHF; DNA: TGTGCCAGCAGCTTCGGGAGGAGGGCGGATTCACCCCTCCACTTT; J: TRBJ1-6; size: few; V: TRBV7-2; D: NA